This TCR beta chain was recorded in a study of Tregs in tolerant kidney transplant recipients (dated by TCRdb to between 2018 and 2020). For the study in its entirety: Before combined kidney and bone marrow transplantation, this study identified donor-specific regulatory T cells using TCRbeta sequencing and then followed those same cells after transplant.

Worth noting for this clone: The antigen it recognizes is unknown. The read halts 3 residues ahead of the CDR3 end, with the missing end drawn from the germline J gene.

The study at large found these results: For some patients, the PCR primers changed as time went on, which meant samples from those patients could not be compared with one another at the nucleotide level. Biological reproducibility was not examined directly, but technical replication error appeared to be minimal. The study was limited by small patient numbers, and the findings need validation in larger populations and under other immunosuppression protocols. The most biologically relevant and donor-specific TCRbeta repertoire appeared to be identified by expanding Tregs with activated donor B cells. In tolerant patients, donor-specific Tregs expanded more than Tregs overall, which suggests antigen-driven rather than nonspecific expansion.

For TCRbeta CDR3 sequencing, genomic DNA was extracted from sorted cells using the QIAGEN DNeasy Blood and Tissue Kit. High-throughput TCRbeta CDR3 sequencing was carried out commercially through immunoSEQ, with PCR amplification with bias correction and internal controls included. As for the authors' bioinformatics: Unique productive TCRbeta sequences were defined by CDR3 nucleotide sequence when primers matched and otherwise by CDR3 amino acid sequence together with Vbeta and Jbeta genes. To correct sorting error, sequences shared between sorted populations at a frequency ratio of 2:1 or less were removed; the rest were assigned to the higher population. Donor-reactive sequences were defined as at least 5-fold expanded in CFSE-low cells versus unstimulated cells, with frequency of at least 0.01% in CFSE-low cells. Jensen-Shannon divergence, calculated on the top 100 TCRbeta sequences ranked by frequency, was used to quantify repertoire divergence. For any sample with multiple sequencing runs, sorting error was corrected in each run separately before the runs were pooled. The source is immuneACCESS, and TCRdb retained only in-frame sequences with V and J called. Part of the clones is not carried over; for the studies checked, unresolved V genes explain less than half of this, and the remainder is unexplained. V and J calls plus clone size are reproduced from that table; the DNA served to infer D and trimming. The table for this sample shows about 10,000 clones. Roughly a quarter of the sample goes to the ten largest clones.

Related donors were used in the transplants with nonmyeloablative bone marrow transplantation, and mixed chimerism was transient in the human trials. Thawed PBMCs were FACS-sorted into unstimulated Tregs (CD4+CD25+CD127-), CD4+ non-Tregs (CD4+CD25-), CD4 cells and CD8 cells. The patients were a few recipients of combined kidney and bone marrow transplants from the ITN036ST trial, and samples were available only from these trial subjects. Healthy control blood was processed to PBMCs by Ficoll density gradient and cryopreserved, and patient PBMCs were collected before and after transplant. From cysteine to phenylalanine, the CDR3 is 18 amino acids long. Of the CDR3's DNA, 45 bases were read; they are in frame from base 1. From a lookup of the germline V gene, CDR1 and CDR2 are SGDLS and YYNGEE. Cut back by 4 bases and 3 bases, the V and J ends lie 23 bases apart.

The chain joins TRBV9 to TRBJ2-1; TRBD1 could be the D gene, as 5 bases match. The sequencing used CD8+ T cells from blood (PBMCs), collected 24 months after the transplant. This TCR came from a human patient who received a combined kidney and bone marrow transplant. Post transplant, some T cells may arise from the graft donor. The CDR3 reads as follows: CASSPQDTVRIYYNEQFF. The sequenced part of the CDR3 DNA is TGTGCCAGCAGCCCCCAGGACACCGTAAGGATCTACTACAATGAG.